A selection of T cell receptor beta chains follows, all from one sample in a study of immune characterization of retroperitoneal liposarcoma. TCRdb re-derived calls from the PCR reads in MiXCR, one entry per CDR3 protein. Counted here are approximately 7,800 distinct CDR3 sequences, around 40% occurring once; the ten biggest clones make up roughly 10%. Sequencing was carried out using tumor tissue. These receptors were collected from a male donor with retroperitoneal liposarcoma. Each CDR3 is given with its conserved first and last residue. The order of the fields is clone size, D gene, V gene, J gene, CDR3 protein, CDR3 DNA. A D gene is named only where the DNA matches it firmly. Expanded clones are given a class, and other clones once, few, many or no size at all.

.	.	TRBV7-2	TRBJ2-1	CASSLASYNEQFF	TGTGCCAGCAGCTTAGCCAGCTACAATGAGCAGTTCTTC
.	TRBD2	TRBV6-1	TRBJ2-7	CASSFGTSVSSYNEQYF	TGTGCCAGCAGTTTTGGGACTAGCGTGAGCTCCTACAATGAGCAGTACTTC
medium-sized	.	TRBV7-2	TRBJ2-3	CASSPSPTASTDTQYF	TGTGCCAGCAGCCCAAGCCCAACCGCTAGCACAGATACGCAGTATTTT
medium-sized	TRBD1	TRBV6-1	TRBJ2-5	CASSDPRDRGEETQYF	TGTGCCAGCAGTGACCCGAGGGACAGGGGGGAAGAGACCCAGTACTTC
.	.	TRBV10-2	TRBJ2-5	CASRFGGPETQYF	TGCGCCAGCAGGTTTGGCGGTCCGGAGACCCAGTACTTC
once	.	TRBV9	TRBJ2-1	CASSVTPGTQYNEQFF	TGTGCCAGCAGCGTGACCCCCGGGACCCAATACAATGAGCAGTTCTTC
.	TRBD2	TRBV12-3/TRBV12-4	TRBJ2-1	CASSGLAGFNEQFF	TGTGCCAGCAGTGGACTAGCGGGATTCAATGAGCAGTTCTTC
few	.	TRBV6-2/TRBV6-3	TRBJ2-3	CASSSQALDTQYF	TGTGCCAGCAGTTCACAGGCCTTGGATACGCAGTATTTT
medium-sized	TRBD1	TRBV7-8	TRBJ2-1	CASSPQGARQETQFF	TGTGCCAGCAGCCCACAGGGGGCGCGCCAAGAGACCCAGTTCTTC
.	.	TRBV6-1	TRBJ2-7	CASEERTSYEQYF	TGTGCCAGCGAGGAGCGGACCTCCTACGAGCAGTACTTC
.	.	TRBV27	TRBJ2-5	CASSFSRGMLTQYF	TGTGCCAGCAGTTTTTCCCGGGGTATGCTTACCCAGTACTTC
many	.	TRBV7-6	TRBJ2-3	CASSLAGAHTHGDTQYF	TGTGCCAGCAGCTTAGCGGGCGCACACACACACGGAGATACGCAGTATTTT
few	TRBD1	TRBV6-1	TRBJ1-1	CASSESRGYRGQGKAFF	TGTGCCAGCAGTGAATCTCGCGGGTACAGGGGGCAGGGGAAAGCTTTCTTT
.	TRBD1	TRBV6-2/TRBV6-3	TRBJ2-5	CASSGRDRVSGQYF	TGTGCCAGCAGTGGAAGGGACAGGGTTAGTGGGCAGTACTTC
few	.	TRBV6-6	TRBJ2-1	CASSPGIGYNEQFF	TGTGCCAGCAGTCCTGGGATCGGCTACAATGAGCAGTTCTTC
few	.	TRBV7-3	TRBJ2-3	CASSLSGRADTQYF	TGTGCCAGCAGCTTATCGGGCCGGGCGGATACGCAGTATTTT
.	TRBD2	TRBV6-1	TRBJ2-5	CASSYAGAETQYF	TGTGCCAGCAGTTACGCGGGAGCGGAGACCCAGTACTTC
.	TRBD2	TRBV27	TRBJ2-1	CASRSGSSYNEQFF	TGTGCCAGCCGTAGCGGGAGCTCCTACAATGAGCAGTTCTTC
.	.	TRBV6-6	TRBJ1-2	CASSYGSIGLYGYTF	TGTGCCAGCAGTTACGGGTCAATCGGTCTATATGGCTACACCTTC
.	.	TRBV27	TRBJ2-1	CASRDPGALSSYNEQFF	TGTGCCAGCAGGGATCCAGGGGCCCTAAGCTCCTACAATGAGCAGTTCTTC